This T cell receptor beta chain was recovered during a study of T cells after yellow fever vaccination (dated by TCRdb to the late 2010s). A note on the overall study: The SMART-Seq v4 Ultra Low Input RNA kit was used to prepare libraries from fractions with low cell numbers. To track T-cell clones before and after primary and booster YFV17D yellow fever vaccination, bulk TCR alpha and beta repertoires were sequenced longitudinally. Two healthy male donors made up the cohort, one aged 18 to 29 years and the other aged 30 to 40 years. Bulk PBMC replicates and cell subsets were isolated from blood drawn at multiple timepoints before and after both primary and secondary immunization. Results and caveats for the whole study, not just this receptor: Because the study included only a couple of donors, the extent to which the findings can be generalized is limited. FACS-sorted repertoires could contain abundant contaminating clonotypes from the bulk population, so computational filtering was required. After the booster, most of the clones that had expanded following primary vaccination were detected again (roughly 96% of CD4 and around 87% of CD8), which suggests that memory was broadly maintained. The secondary T-cell response was weaker than the primary response but faster, peaking on day 5 instead of day 15. A small fraction of clonotypes appeared in both the CD4 and CD8 compartments, likely as a result of convergent recombination.

Taken with the paper, the label for treatment or condition translates to: live attenuated yellow fever vaccine strain. PBMCs were isolated from peripheral blood using a standard Ficoll-Paque protocol. Dynabeads CD4 and CD8 positive selection kits were used to isolate the CD4 and CD8 T-cell fractions. TriZol was used to extract RNA from bulk PBMCs, from CD4 and CD8 fractions, and from dextramer-positive and dextramer-negative fractions. Sequencing used an Illumina NovaSeq 6000. Synthesis of TCR cDNA relied on 5'RACE template switching, a step that introduced a universal primer site along with unique molecular identifiers. Priming of cDNA synthesis was performed from both the TCR alpha and TCR beta constant segments. Library amplification involved two PCR steps, and the second step added sample barcodes and sequencing adapters. Libraries were sequenced on Illumina HiSeq 2500 (2x100 bp) or NovaSeq (2x150 bp). The authors' analysis ran thus. Demultiplexing of reads and collapsing into UMI consensus sequences were performed with MIGEC, and V(D)J alignment was carried out with MiXCR. Vaccine-responding clonotypes were identified with edgeR using replicate PBMC samples, with FDR below 0.01 and a log2 fold change above 5 up to day 15 being required. Each bulk clonotype received a CD4 or CD8 identity based on whether the sequenced CD4 or CD8 repertoire contained that clonotype at higher abundance. TCRdb's own reprocessing of the public reads used fastp at Q25 and MiXCR and kept productive beta chains. All rows with the same CDR3 protein become a single entry with the most common DNA and genes. The V and J calls and clone size are TCRdb's, not the authors'. The sample table holds some 290,000 distinct CDR3 sequences, of which over 8.5% were seen once. The ten largest clones represent roughly 3% of the sample.

As to this clonotype: Its cognate antigen has yet to be identified. No base qualities exist here, and no much larger clone lies one base off it.

From V the trimming removes 5 bases and from J it removes 2 bases, while the gene matches leave 8 bases of the junction unaccounted for. CDR1 and CDR2 are drawn from the germline V gene (reference sequence): GTSNPN, SVGIG. The CDR3 covers 15 residues, taking in both the cysteine and the phenylalanine. Of the read, only the CDR3 DNA is kept; its 45 bases are in frame from base 1. This receptor was obtained from a young man who received the YFV17D yellow fever vaccine. The chain uses TRBV30 and TRBJ2-2, with 7 central nucleotides matching TRBD1. The sequencing here drew on CD4+ T cells sorted from PBMCs, taken 45 days after the yellow fever booster vaccination. For the CDR3, the sequence is CAWGIRDRNTGELFF. In nucleotide form, the sequence is TGTGCCTGGGGGATCCGGGACAGAAACACCGGGGAGCTGTTTTTT.